The rows below give T cell receptor beta chains drawn from one sample of a study of early T cells in non-severe SARS-CoV-2 infection. TCRdb reprocessed the 5' RACE reads via MiXCR and lists one record per CDR3 protein. The top ten hold 12% of the sample, which has 35,000 to 45,000 distinct CDR3 sequences, roughly 9.9% seen once. The source material was whole blood. The receptor set was obtained from an adult who was a healthcare worker with PCR-confirmed SARS-CoV-2 infection or an uninfected control (not recorded which). The CDR3 runs from the conserved cysteine through the conserved F or W. Each record gives: CDR3 protein, CDR3 DNA, V gene, D gene, clone size, J gene. The D gene is left open where the match is weak. The size entry is marked missing in some rows and otherwise reads once, few, many or a size class.

CASSQELQRNTEAFF | TGCGCCAGCAGCCAGGAACTTCAGCGGAACACTGAAGCTTTCTTT | TRBV4-1 | NA | few | TRBJ1-1
CSATLIAGGSYNEQFF | TGCAGTGCTACCCTGATAGCGGGGGGTTCCTACAATGAGCAGTTCTTC | TRBV20-1 | TRBD2 | medium-sized | TRBJ2-1
CASSEDSGANVLTF | TGTGCCAGCAGTGAAGACTCTGGGGCCAACGTCCTGACTTTC | TRBV6-4 | NA | many | TRBJ2-6
CSVESGAEQYF | TGCAGCGTCGAGAGCGGGGCCGAGCAGTACTTC | TRBV29-1 | TRBD2 | many | TRBJ2-7
CASSSAVDTQYF | TGTGCCAGCAGTTCGGCAGTGGATACGCAGTATTTT | TRBV27 | NA | many | TRBJ2-3
CASSYSRNEKLFF | TGTGCCAGCAGTTACTCCCGTAATGAAAAACTGTTTTTT | TRBV6-5 | NA | NA | TRBJ1-4
CASSPAGSGYNEQFF | TGTGCCAGCAGTCCCGCGGGGTCGGGCTACAATGAGCAGTTCTTC | TRBV12-3/TRBV12-4 | NA | many | TRBJ2-1
CASRGDRAAYGYTF | TGTGCCAGCAGGGGAGACAGGGCCGCCTATGGCTACACCTTC | TRBV6-1 | TRBD1 | many | TRBJ1-2
CASSPLDRGVEKLFF | TGTGCCAGTAGCCCCCTTGACAGGGGGGTTGAAAAACTGTTTTTT | TRBV19 | TRBD1 | many | TRBJ1-4
CASSAGQATEAFF | TGTGCCAGCAGCGCTGGACAGGCGACTGAAGCTTTCTTT | TRBV6-4 | TRBD1 | NA | TRBJ1-1
CATSRARQRVNTEAFF | TGTGCCACCAGCAGAGCACGGCAGAGGGTGAACACTGAAGCTTTCTTT | TRBV15 | NA | medium-sized | TRBJ1-1
CASSQGSRVGTEAFF | TGTGCCAGCAGCCAAGGGTCGAGGGTCGGCACTGAAGCTTTCTTT | TRBV14 | NA | NA | TRBJ1-1
CSARPSLNTEAFF | TGCAGTGCTAGGCCTTCACTGAACACTGAAGCTTTCTTT | TRBV20-1 | NA | many | TRBJ1-1
CSVAQGADTQYF | TGCAGCGTTGCCCAGGGCGCAGATACGCAGTATTTT | TRBV29-1 | NA | few | TRBJ2-3
CASNQVGSLQGYTF | TGTGCCAGCAACCAAGTCGGCAGCCTTCAGGGCTACACCTTC | TRBV14 | NA | few | TRBJ1-2
CASSQRTFQETQYF | TGTGCCAGCAGCCAAAGGACGTTCCAAGAGACCCAGTACTTC | TRBV3-1 | NA | few | TRBJ2-5
CSTQTGAEQYF | TGCAGTACCCAGACAGGCGCCGAGCAGTACTTC | TRBV20-1 | NA | few | TRBJ2-7
CASSFLSGPGANVLTF | TGTGCCAGCAGCTTCCTTAGCGGTCCCGGGGCCAACGTCCTGACTTTC | TRBV11-2 | NA | few | TRBJ2-6
CASSQTGPFGETQYF | TGTGCCAGCAGTCAGACAGGTCCATTTGGCGAGACCCAGTACTTC | TRBV28 | NA | many | TRBJ2-5
CASSLMTSEQETQYF | TGTGCCAGCAGCTTAATGACTAGCGAGCAAGAGACCCAGTACTTC | TRBV7-6 | TRBD2 | NA | TRBJ2-5
CSVVEAGYEQYF | TGCAGCGTTGTCGAGGCAGGCTACGAGCAGTACTTC | TRBV29-1 | NA | many | TRBJ2-7
CASSLHWSGTEAFF | TGTGCCAGCAGCTTACATTGGTCTGGCACTGAAGCTTTCTTT | TRBV11-2 | NA | NA | TRBJ1-1
CASSLASRQETQYF | TGTGCCAGCAGCTTAGCGTCTAGACAAGAGACCCAGTACTTC | TRBV7-2 | NA | NA | TRBJ2-5
CASSLRSYGELFF | TGTGCCAGCAGTTTAAGGTCCTACGGGGAGCTGTTTTTT | TRBV28 | NA | many | TRBJ2-2
CSARDGGVYEQYF | TGCAGTGCTAGAGACGGAGGGGTCTACGAGCAGTACTTC | TRBV20-1 | NA | many | TRBJ2-7
CASSIAGYSNQPQHF | TGTGCCAGCAGCATAGCGGGCTATAGCAATCAGCCCCAGCATTTT | TRBV7-8 | NA | many | TRBJ1-5
CASGRTGTNTEAFF | TGTGCTAGTGGCCGTACAGGGACGAACACTGAAGCTTTCTTT | TRBV12-5 | NA | many | TRBJ1-1
CASSDPGLTDTQYF | TGTGCCAGCAGTGACCCGGGACTCACAGATACGCAGTATTTT | TRBV28 | NA | NA | TRBJ2-3
CASTFGAGVGNEQFF | TGTGCCAGCACCTTCGGGGCAGGGGTGGGGAATGAGCAGTTCTTC | TRBV12-3/TRBV12-4 | NA | many | TRBJ2-1
CASSQQGFYNSPLHF | TGTGCCAGCAGTCAACAGGGTTTCTATAATTCACCCCTCCACTTT | TRBV6-5 | NA | many | TRBJ1-6
CASRRNNEQFF | TGCGCCAGCCGACGGAACAATGAGCAGTTCTTC | TRBV5-1 | NA | few | TRBJ2-1
CSVRLAGGSIQYF | TGCAGCGTGCGACTAGCGGGGGGCAGCATTCAGTACTTC | TRBV29-1 | TRBD2 | NA | TRBJ2-4
CASRGTDRYEQYF | TGTGCCAGCAGAGGGACAGACCGCTACGAGCAGTACTTC | TRBV28 | TRBD1 | many | TRBJ2-7
CGVYSEGITGELFF | TGCGGCGTTTATTCTGAGGGAATCACCGGGGAGCTGTTTTTT | TRBV29-1 | NA | NA | TRBJ2-2
CASSSSPQTYNEQFF | TGTGCCAGCAGCTCTTCCCCGCAAACCTACAATGAGCAGTTCTTC | TRBV5-5 | NA | many | TRBJ2-1
CASSLTGTGGNTGELFF | TGTGCCAGCAGCTTAACAGGGACAGGGGGTAACACCGGGGAGCTGTTTTTT | TRBV7-3 | TRBD1 | few | TRBJ2-2
CSARTGGEAFF | TGCAGTGCCCGAACCGGGGGTGAAGCTTTCTTT | TRBV20-1 | NA | many | TRBJ1-1
CSASGASGPQETQYF | TGCAGTGCTAGTGGGGCGTCGGGGCCTCAAGAGACCCAGTACTTC | TRBV20-1 | NA | many | TRBJ2-5
CASRRDTEAFF | TGTGCCAGCCGTCGGGACACTGAAGCTTTCTTT | TRBV6-5 | NA | few | TRBJ1-1
CAISDRENYGYTF | TGTGCCATCAGTGACAGAGAAAACTATGGCTACACCTTC | TRBV10-3 | NA | few | TRBJ1-2
CSAVGDMVNTEAFF | TGCAGCGCCGTGGGGGACATGGTGAACACTGAAGCTTTCTTT | TRBV29-1 | NA | once | TRBJ1-1
CASSPDRVVDNEQFF | TGTGCCAGCAGTCCGGACAGGGTTGTGGACAATGAGCAGTTCTTC | TRBV27 | TRBD1 | many | TRBJ2-1
CASSLGLHSNQPQHF | TGTGCCAGCAGCTTAGGGCTGCACAGCAATCAGCCCCAGCATTTT | TRBV11-2 | NA | many | TRBJ1-5
CASSPFDVEQYF | TGTGCCAGCAGCCCCTTCGATGTCGAGCAGTACTTC | TRBV7-8 | NA | many | TRBJ2-7
CASSARGGGELFF | TGTGCCAGCAGCGCCAGGGGAGGCGGGGAGCTGTTTTTT | TRBV7-2 | NA | many | TRBJ2-2
CSVGGALGYGYTF | TGCAGTGTTGGGGGCGCGTTGGGATATGGCTACACCTTC | TRBV20-1 | NA | many | TRBJ1-2
CSVERANGYTF | TGCAGCGTTGAGAGAGCTAATGGCTACACCTTC | TRBV29-1 | NA | NA | TRBJ1-2
CASFGLPNEKLFF | TGTGCCAGCTTTGGGCTGCCTAATGAAAAACTGTTTTTT | TRBV28 | NA | few | TRBJ1-4
CASSPGTRLSYEQYF | TGTGCCAGCAGCCCCGGGACTAGGCTCTCCTACGAGCAGTACTTC | TRBV7-2 | TRBD2 | NA | TRBJ2-7
CASSPDLAGGVAHTQYF | TGCGCCAGCAGCCCGGATCTAGCGGGGGGGGTGGCGCATACGCAGTATTTT | TRBV4-3 | TRBD2 | many | TRBJ2-3
CASSPPGLAADTQYF | TGTGCCAGCAGCCCTCCGGGACTAGCGGCAGATACGCAGTATTTT | TRBV6-2/TRBV6-3 | TRBD2 | NA | TRBJ2-3